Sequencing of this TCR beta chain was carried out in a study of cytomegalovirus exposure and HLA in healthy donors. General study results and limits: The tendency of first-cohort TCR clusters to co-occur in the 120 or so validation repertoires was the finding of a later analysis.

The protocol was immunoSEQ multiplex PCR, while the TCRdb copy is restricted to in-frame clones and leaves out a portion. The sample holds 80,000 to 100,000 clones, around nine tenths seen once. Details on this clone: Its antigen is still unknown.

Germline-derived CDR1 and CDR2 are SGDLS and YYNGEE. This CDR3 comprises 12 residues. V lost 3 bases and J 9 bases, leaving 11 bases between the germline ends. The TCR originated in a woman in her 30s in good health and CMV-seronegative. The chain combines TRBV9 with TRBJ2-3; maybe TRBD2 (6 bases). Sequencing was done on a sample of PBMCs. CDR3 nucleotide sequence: TGTGCCAGCAGCGCATGGGCGGGGACGCAGTATTTT. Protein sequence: CASSAWAGTQYF.